The 27 T cell receptor beta chains presented below share a single source sample, sequenced in a study of cytomegalovirus exposure and HLA in healthy donors. TCRdb's copy holds only in-frame clones and misses some; the assay was immunoSEQ multiplex PCR. Of about 200,000 clones in the sample, around 84% were seen once. Sequenced material: PBMCs. These receptor sequences come from a woman in her 30s in good health and CMV-seropositive.

The genes are TRBV6-6 and TRBJ2-1; D perhaps matches TRBD2 (5 bases). CDR3 size: 15 residues. Germline-derived CDR1 and CDR2 are MNHNY and SVGAGI (reference sequence). Deletions cut 10 bases from V and 2 bases from J, with 18 bases between. CDR3 amino acids: CATRVGEVPYNEQFF. The CDR3 DNA follows: TGTGCCACCCGAGTCGGGGAAGTACCCTACAATGAGCAGTTCTTC.

This chain connects TRBV9 to TRBJ2-7, with 12 bases matching TRBD2. V was pared by 4 bases and J by 4 bases, with 9 bases of the junction left unmatched. The CDR3 consists of 16 residues. CDR1 is SGDLS, CDR2 YYNGEE, per germline. CDR3 sequence reads: CASSLSRTSGKYEQYF. CDR3 DNA: TGTGCCAGCAGCCTAAGCAGGACTAGCGGGAAGTACGAGCAGTACTTC.

The rearrangement uses TRBV6-6 and TRBJ2-1; 7 bases line up with TRBD2. The V and J ends lost 5 bases and 6 bases, in that order; junction bases with no gene match: 10. Germline V gene data show CDR1 as MNHNY and CDR2 as SVGAGI (reference sequence). This CDR3 has 15 residues. CDR3 nucleotides: TGTGCCAGCAGTACTCTTGCGGGAGAGGCCAATGAGCAGTTCTTC. Protein sequence: CASSTLAGEANEQFF.

The chain is built from TRBV30 and TRBJ1-2; TRBD1 is a possible D gene (6 bases). Germline V gene data show CDR1 as GTSNPN and CDR2 as SVGIG (reference sequence). The germline V and J ends were trimmed by 5 bases and 7 bases, with 11 bases remaining between them. The CDR3 sequence is 11 residues long. This CDR3 is CAWDRWFGYTF. The CDR3, as DNA: TGTGCCTGGGACAGGTGGTTTGGCTACACCTTC.

The rearrangement uses TRBV6-1 and TRBJ1-2, with D maybe TRBD1 (6 bases). The length of the CDR3 is 17 residues. From germline, CDR1 is MNHNS and CDR2 SASEGT. Between the trimmed V and J ends, which lost 3 bases and 0 bases, there was a span of 17 bases. The CDR3, as DNA: TGTGCCAGCAGTGACGCAGGGGTCTTACCATCTAACTATGGCTACACCTTC. Translated: CASSDAGVLPSNYGYTF.

This clone is a singleton in its sample. The rearrangement uses TRBV6-5 and TRBJ2-1; no definite D call. In germline, CDR1 is MNHEY, CDR2 SVGAGI. Trimming took 6 bases from V and 7 from J, leaving 7 bases between them. This CDR3 has 11 amino acids. The DNA of the CDR3 is TGTGCCAGCAGGCGAGCAAATGAGCAGTTCTTC. Protein sequence: CASRRANEQFF.

Only a few counts were recorded for this clone. The chain uses TRBV19 and TRBJ1-1; the D is unclear. The CDR3 runs 14 residues. Trimming removed 3 bases from V and 5 bases from J, with 13 bases in between. From germline, CDR1 is LNHDA and CDR2 SQIVND (reference sequence). The DNA of the CDR3 is TGTGCCAGTAGTATCCCCTCCTCTCTTACTGAAGCTTTCTTT. Amino acids: CASSIPSSLTEAFF.

This clone was seen a single time. The chain links TRBV6-6 to TRBJ1-5, with D possibly being TRBD1 (6 bases). CDR1 is MNHNY and CDR2 is SVGAGI in the germline V gene (reference sequence). V was trimmed by 6 bases and J by 0 bases, leaving 12 bases between them. CDR3 length: 15 residues. This CDR3 reads CASRLQGVSNQPQHF. CDR3 sequence (DNA): TGTGCCAGCAGATTACAGGGTGTTAGCAATCAGCCCCAGCATTTT.

A single count supports this clone. V gene TRBV10-1 combines with J gene TRBJ1-1; D unclear. The CDR3 is 15 amino acids. The germline V gene has CDR1 WNHNN and CDR2 SYGVQD (reference sequence). Trimming took off 4 bases at V and 7 bases at J, with 19 bases between the two ends. CDR3 loop: CASSASQINSREAFF. The CDR3, as DNA: TGCGCCAGCAGTGCCTCTCAAATAAACTCACGTGAAGCTTTCTTT.

The V and J genes are TRBV2 and TRBJ1-1; D is uncertain. Per the germline V gene, CDR1 is SNHLY and CDR2 is FYNNEI. The V and J ends lost 8 bases and 2 bases respectively, with 18 bases between them. The CDR3 is 15 amino acids. CDR3 loop: CASAVTGIPNTEAFF. The CDR3 region has the DNA TGTGCCAGCGCAGTAACCGGGATACCAAACACTGAAGCTTTCTTT.

The chain is built from TRBV25-1 and TRBJ1-1; unclear D gene. The CDR3 extends over 13 amino acids. V lost 2 bases and J 1 base, leaving 5 bases between the germline ends. CDR1 is MGHDK and CDR2 is SYGVNS in the germline V gene. In DNA form, the CDR3 reads TGTGCCAGCAGTGAACCCAGGAACACTGAAGCTTTCTTT. It yields the protein CASSEPRNTEAFF.

The V gene is TRBV9, the J gene TRBJ1-3; a weak D match, TRBD1 (5 bases). Between the trimmed V and J ends, which lost 2 bases and 0 bases, there was a span of 9 bases. The V gene's germline CDR1 is SGDLS and CDR2 YYNGEE. The CDR3 covers 15 residues. For the CDR3, the DNA is TGTGCCAGCAGCGTCCAGACAGACTCTGGAAACACCATATATTTT. It encodes CASSVQTDSGNTIYF.

The chain couples TRBV6-1 to TRBJ2-3; D call uncertain. This CDR3 is 15 amino acids long. The V gene lost 2 bases and the J gene lost 0 bases, with 9 bases spanning the gap. CDR1 MNHNS and CDR2 SASEGT come from the germline V gene. The CDR3 protein is CASSEITLSTDTQYF. The CDR3 DNA reads as TGTGCCAGCAGTGAAATAACTCTTAGCACAGATACGCAGTATTTT.

The rearrangement uses TRBV28 and TRBJ2-2; D unclear. Germline assignment: CDR1 MDHEN and CDR2 SYDVKM. The length of the CDR3 is 13 residues. V was trimmed by 5 bases and J by 7 bases, leaving 11 bases between them. Here the CDR3 DNA reads TGTGCCAGCAGTCCCCGCGTCCACGGGGAGCTGTTTTTT. Amino acids: CASSPRVHGELFF.

DNA of the CDR3: TGTGCCAGCAGCCCTCAGAGCGGGGCAAACACCGGGGAGCTGTTTTTT. It translates to CASSPQSGANTGELFF. The chain is built from TRBV14 and TRBJ2-2, with 7 bases aligning to TRBD2. CDR1 and CDR2 (germline): SGHDN, FVKESK. The J segment lost 2 bases and the V segment lost 4 bases, leaving 7 bases of the junction unmatched. This CDR3 spans 16 amino acids.

The chain has TRBV14 and TRBJ1-2; possibly TRBD1 for D (6 bases). CDR3 length: 13 amino acids. V lost 4 bases and J lost 8, with 14 bases in between. Per germline, CDR1 SGHDN and CDR2 FVKESK. The CDR3 loop is CASSLGGQSGYTF. The DNA for the CDR3 is TGTGCCAGCAGCCTAGGGGGACAATCAGGCTACACCTTC. Together with reference TRBV14 and TRBJ1-2, the CDR3 gives the full variable domain: EAGVTQFPSHSVIEKGQTVTLRCDPISGHDNLYWYRRVMGKEIKFLLHFVKESKQDESGMPNNRFLAERTGGTYSTLKVQPAELEDSGVYFCASSLGGQSGYTFGSGTRLTVV.

This clone came up many times. This sequence joins TRBV7-6 and TRBJ2-2; 9 bases line up with TRBD2. The germline CDR1 and CDR2 sequences are SGHVS and FNYEAQ. The CDR3 is 18 residues long. J was trimmed by 4 bases and V by 2 bases; bases with no gene match: 11. For the CDR3, the DNA is TGTGCCAGCAGCTTACGCGGCGGGGGGGTGTCGGGCACCGGGGAGCTGTTTTTT. Translation gives CASSLRGGGVSGTGELFF.

This chain uses TRBV18 with TRBJ1-2; a possible D gene is TRBD1 (6 bases). CDR1 KGHSH and CDR2 LQKENI come from the germline V gene. The ends were cut back, 6 bases at V and 1 base at J, with 18 bases in the middle. The CDR3 is 16 residues long. The CDR3 reads CASSEEMTRGNYGYTF. The CDR3 DNA reads as TGTGCCAGCTCCGAGGAGATGACCAGGGGTAACTATGGCTACACCTTC.

The chain employs TRBV2 and TRBJ1-5, with 8 positions matching TRBD1. Germline CDR1 is SNHLY and CDR2 is FYNNEI. V lost 3 bases and J lost 6; bases outside the gene matches: 4. This CDR3 contains 14 residues. CDR3 in amino acids: CASSEQGAVQPQHF. CDR3 sequence (DNA): TGTGCCAGCAGTGAGCAGGGGGCCGTTCAGCCCCAGCATTTT. The whole variable domain, filled in from reference TRBV2 and TRBJ1-5, reads EPEVTQTPSHQVTQMGQEVILRCVPISNHLYFYWYRQILGQKVEFLVSFYNNEISEKSEIFDDQFSVERPDGSNFTLKIRSTKLEDSAMYFCASSEQGAVQPQHFGDGTRLSIL.

V usage is TRBV5-6 and J usage is TRBJ1-4; no clear D gene. Germline V gene data show CDR1 as SGHDT and CDR2 as YYEEEE. There are 15 residues in the CDR3. Trimming removed 4 bases at V and 0 bases at J, with 10 bases between. The CDR3 sequence: CASSPLGATNEKLFF. CDR3 sequence (DNA): TGTGCCAGCAGCCCCCTCGGGGCAACTAATGAAAAACTGTTTTTT.

The chain carries TRBV5-1 and TRBJ2-5; 11 bases fit TRBD2. The germline V gene encodes CDR1 SGHRS and CDR2 YFSETQ. Germline trimming cut 0 bases from V and 3 bases from J; bases unmatched to any gene: 10. The CDR3 has 18 residues. The CDR3 nucleotides are TGCGCCAGCAGCTTGGAGCCGGCTAGCGGGAGGAGGGAAGAGACCCAGTACTTC. This gives the protein CASSLEPASGRREETQYF.

This clone showed up just a few times. The chain couples TRBV9 to TRBJ2-1, with 8 nucleotides matching TRBD2. This CDR3 is built from 15 residues. J gave up 6 bases and V 4 bases, and 9 bases lay outside the gene matches. Germline loops: CDR1 SGDLS, CDR2 YYNGEE. CDR3: CASSPRGLVGNEQFF. CDR3 coding DNA: TGTGCCAGCAGCCCCCGGGGACTAGTTGGCAATGAGCAGTTCTTC.

J is TRBJ2-3 and V is TRBV5-1; D remains unclear. V lost 2 bases, J lost 2 bases, and 9 bases lay in between. Germline lookup yields CDR1 SGHRS and CDR2 YFSETQ. There are 14 residues in the CDR3. Here the CDR3 DNA reads TGCGCCAGCAGCTTAATGTTCTACACAGATACGCAGTATTTT. Protein product: CASSLMFYTDTQYF.

The V gene is TRBV6-6, the J gene TRBJ1-1; unclear D gene. Trimming removed 2 bases at V and 5 bases at J, with 12 bases between. This CDR3 contains 14 residues. Per germline, CDR1 MNHNY and CDR2 SVGAGI (reference sequence). The CDR3 DNA reads as TGTGCCAGCAGTTACAGCGGTGCTAGGACTGAAGCTTTCTTT. It encodes CASSYSGARTEAFF.

The chain's CDR3 is CASSFYAGKNTEAFF. DNA of the CDR3: TGTGCCAGCAGCTTTTACGCAGGGAAGAACACTGAAGCTTTCTTT. The V gene is TRBV7-9, the J gene TRBJ1-1; a possible D gene is TRBD1 (5 bases). The CDR3 is 15 residues long. Germline lookup yields CDR1 SEHNR and CDR2 FQNEAQ (reference sequence). V was trimmed by 3 bases and J by 1 base, leaving 12 bases between them.

V and J are TRBV13 and TRBJ2-5; 7 bases are shared with TRBD2. V shed 1 base, J shed 2 bases, and the junction held 4 bases outside the gene matches. CDR1 and CDR2 (germline): PRHDT, FYEKMQ (reference sequence). The CDR3 totals 15 residues. The CDR3 reads CASSLAGRGQETQYF. The CDR3, as DNA: TGTGCCAGCAGCTTAGCAGGGAGGGGACAAGAGACCCAGTACTTC.

V usage is TRBV4-1 and J usage is TRBJ2-2; 9 bases line up with TRBD1. Trimming took 0 bases from V and 5 from J; bases not matched to a gene: 4. The CDR3 sequence is 16 residues long. Germline lookup yields CDR1 MGHRA and CDR2 YSYEKL. CDR3 amino acids: CASSQEPGTGTGELFF. The CDR3 coding sequence is TGCGCCAGCAGCCAAGAGCCCGGGACAGGGACCGGGGAGCTGTTTTTT.